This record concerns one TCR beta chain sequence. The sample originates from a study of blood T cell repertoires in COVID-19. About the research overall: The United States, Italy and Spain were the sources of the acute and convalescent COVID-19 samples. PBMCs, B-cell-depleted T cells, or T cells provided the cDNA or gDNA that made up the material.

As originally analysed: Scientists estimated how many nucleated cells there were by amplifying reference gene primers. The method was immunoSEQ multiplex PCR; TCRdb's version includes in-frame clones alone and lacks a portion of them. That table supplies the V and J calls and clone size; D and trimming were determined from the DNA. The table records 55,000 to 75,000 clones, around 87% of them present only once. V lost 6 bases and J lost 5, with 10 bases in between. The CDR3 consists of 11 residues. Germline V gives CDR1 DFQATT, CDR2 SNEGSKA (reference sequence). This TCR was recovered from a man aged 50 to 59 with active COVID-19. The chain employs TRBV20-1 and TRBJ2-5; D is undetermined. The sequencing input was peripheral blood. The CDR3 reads CSATQMETQYF. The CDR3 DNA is TGCAGTGCGACACAAATGGAGACCCAGTACTTC.